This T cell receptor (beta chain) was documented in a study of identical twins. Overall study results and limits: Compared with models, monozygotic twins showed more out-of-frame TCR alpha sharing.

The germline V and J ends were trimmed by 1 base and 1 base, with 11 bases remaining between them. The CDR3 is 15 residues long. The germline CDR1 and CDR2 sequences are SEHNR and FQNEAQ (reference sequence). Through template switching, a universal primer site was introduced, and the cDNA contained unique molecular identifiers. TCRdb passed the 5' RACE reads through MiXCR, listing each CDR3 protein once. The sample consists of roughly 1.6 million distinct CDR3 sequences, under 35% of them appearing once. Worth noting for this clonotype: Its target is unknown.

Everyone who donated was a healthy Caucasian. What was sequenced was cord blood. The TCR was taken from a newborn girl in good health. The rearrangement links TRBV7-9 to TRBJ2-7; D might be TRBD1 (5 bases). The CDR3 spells CASSLERPGSYEQYF. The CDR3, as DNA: TGTGCCAGCAGCTTAGAGCGACCAGGGTCCTACGAGCAGTACTTC.